Listed here is a single T cell receptor beta chain. Authors' data handling: Estimated nucleated cell counts came from reference gene primer amplification. Measured with immunoSEQ multiplex PCR; TCRdb has only the in-frame clones, and not every one. The D gene and trimming were derived from the DNA, and the V and J assignments and clone size from that table. The table includes roughly 72,000 clones, about four fifths detected once. V lost 2 bases and J lost 2, with 14 bases in between. Germline CDR1 reads SGHTA; CDR2 reads FQGNSA. The CDR3 is 16 amino acids. The sample belongs to a study of blood T cell repertoires in COVID-19. As for the study in general: COVID-19 samples collected from the United States, Italy and Spain covered acute and convalescent phases.

This TCR came from a woman of 80 years or more with acute or convalescent COVID-19. Sequenced: peripheral blood. The chain is built from TRBV7-2 and TRBJ2-3; D call uncertain. As DNA, the CDR3 is TGTGCCAGCAGCTTACAGAGGTTACCGACCACAGATACGCAGTATTTT. This gives the protein CASSLQRLPTTDTQYF.